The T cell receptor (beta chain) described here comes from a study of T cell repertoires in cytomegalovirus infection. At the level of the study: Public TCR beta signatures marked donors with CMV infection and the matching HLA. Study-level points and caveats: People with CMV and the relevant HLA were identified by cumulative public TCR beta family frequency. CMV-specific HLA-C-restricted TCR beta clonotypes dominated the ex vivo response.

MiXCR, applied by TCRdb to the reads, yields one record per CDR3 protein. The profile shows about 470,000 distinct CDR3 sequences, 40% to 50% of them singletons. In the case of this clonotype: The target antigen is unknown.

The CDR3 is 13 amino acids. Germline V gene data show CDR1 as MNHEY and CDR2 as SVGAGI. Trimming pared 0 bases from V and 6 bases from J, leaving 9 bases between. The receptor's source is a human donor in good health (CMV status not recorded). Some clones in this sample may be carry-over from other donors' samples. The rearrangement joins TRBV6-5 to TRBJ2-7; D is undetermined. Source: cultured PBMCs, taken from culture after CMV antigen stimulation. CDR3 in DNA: TGTGCCAGCAGTTACTCTTTCCGTGGCGAGCAGTACTTC. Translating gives CASSYSFRGEQYF.